These 2 T cell receptor beta chains share one sample of origin, sequenced in a study of cytomegalovirus exposure and HLA in healthy donors. Use of 60 Vbeta and 13 Jbeta primers characterized the PCR. Profiling relied on immunoSEQ multiplex PCR, and the TCRdb table lists in-frame clones only, not all of them. Of about 140,000 clones in the sample, approximately 79% are singletons; the top ten hold around 4.2%. Sequenced sample: PBMCs. The receptors come from a man aged 45-60 years in good health and CMV-seropositive.

The chain carries TRBV28 and TRBJ2-5; D is unresolved. The CDR3 has 12 amino acids. V gave up 6 bases and J gave up 5 bases, with 10 bases separating them. CDR1 and CDR2 from the germline V gene are MDHEN and SYDVKM. The CDR3 reads CASSLRVETQYF. The CDR3, as DNA: TGTGCCAGCAGCCTCCGGGTCGAGACCCAGTACTTC.

Worth noting for this clone: Different DNA sequences within this sample yield the same CDR3. This chain connects TRBV19 to TRBJ2-5; tentatively, D is TRBD1 (5 bases). Trimming removed 6 bases from V and 2 bases from J, with 13 bases in between. Looked up from germline, CDR1 is LNHDA and CDR2 is SQIVND (reference sequence). The CDR3 covers 14 residues. CDR3 loop: CASSPTRTQETQYF. The CDR3 nucleotides read TGTGCCAGTAGCCCCACGCGGACACAAGAGACCCAGTACTTC.